Below, 28 T cell receptor beta chains from the same sample are listed, as sequenced in a study of T cell responses to AZD1222 COVID-19 vaccine. Clones were sequenced by immunoSEQ multiplex PCR, and TCRdb holds only the in-frame ones, with some missing. The data hold approximately 150,000 clones, with 87% observed a single time. Specimen: peripheral blood, collected on day 0 of AZD1222 vaccination. Receptor source: an adult in good health.

This clone occurred once. The J gene is TRBJ1-4, the V gene TRBV5-1; no definite D call. CDR3 size: 14 residues. The ends were cut back, 4 bases at V and 8 bases at J, with 15 bases in the middle. Germline values: CDR1 SGHRS, CDR2 YFSETQ. This CDR3 is CASSPRSSGEKLFF. The CDR3 nucleotides are TGCGCCAGCAGCCCCCGAAGCTCTGGGGAAAAACTGTTTTTT.

This sequence joins TRBV2 and TRBJ1-6; D not resolved. Germline values: CDR1 SNHLY, CDR2 FYNNEI. The CDR3 runs 16 residues. V gave up 0 bases and J gave up 0 bases, with 6 bases separating them. As DNA, the CDR3 is TGTGCCAGCAGTGAAGCGGCGAGCTCCTATAATTCACCCCTCCACTTT. Encoded protein: CASSEAASSYNSPLHF.

The chain combines TRBV14 with TRBJ1-5; the D gene is possibly TRBD1 (6 bases). The CDR3 covers 13 residues. The V gene lost 5 bases and the J gene lost 4 bases, with 9 bases spanning the gap. Germline-derived CDR1 and CDR2 are SGHDN and FVKESK. CDR3 sequence (DNA): TGTGCCAGCAGCGGACAGCTGAATCAGCCCCAGCATTTT. This gives the protein CASSGQLNQPQHF.

The chain recombines TRBV18 with TRBJ1-6; perhaps TRBD1 as D (5 bases). This CDR3 contains 14 residues. Germline CDR1 reads KGHSH; CDR2 reads LQKENI. V gave up 6 bases and J gave up 13 bases, with 19 bases separating them. CDR3 sequence: CASSPTGLVWPLHF. The CDR3 nucleotides are TGTGCCAGCTCGCCCACAGGCCTGGTGTGGCCCCTCCACTTT.

This CDR3 reads CASSIVLSFQNSYEQYF. The CDR3 DNA sequence: TGTGCCAGTAGTATAGTTCTTTCTTTTCAGAACTCCTACGAGCAGTACTTC. The gene calls are TRBV19 and TRBJ2-7; D gene ambiguous. The V end was cut by 1 base, the J end by 0 bases, with 16 bases between. The CDR3 runs to 17 residues. Germline loops: CDR1 LNHDA, CDR2 SQIVND (reference sequence).

This chain joins TRBV5-1 and TRBJ1-1; D is perhaps TRBD1 (5 bases). Germline-derived CDR1 and CDR2 are SGHRS and YFSETQ. Trimming shortened V by 0 bases and J by 4 bases, and 7 bases separated the two germline ends. The CDR3 has 13 amino acids. The chain's CDR3 is CASSLEGVTEAFF. CDR3 coding DNA: TGCGCCAGCAGCTTGGAAGGGGTCACTGAAGCTTTCTTT.

This chain connects TRBV28 to TRBJ2-7; the match to TRBD2 covers 9 bases. The CDR3 runs to 16 residues. The V segment lost 0 bases and the J segment 1 base; nucleotides outside the gene matches: 4. The germline V gene encodes CDR1 MDHEN and CDR2 SYDVKM. CDR3 protein: CASSLWAGGRSYEQYF. The CDR3 DNA sequence: TGTGCCAGCAGTTTATGGGCGGGAGGGCGTTCCTACGAGCAGTACTTC.

V usage is TRBV28 and J usage is TRBJ2-3; 12 bases are a match to TRBD2. Germline V gene lookup returns CDR1 MDHEN and CDR2 SYDVKM. CDR3 length: 15 residues. The V gene end was trimmed by 6 bases and the J gene end by 3 bases; junction bases not matched to a gene: 4. The CDR3 DNA reads as TGTGCCAGCAGGTCTAGCGGGGGGGGTACAGATACGCAGTATTTT. Amino acids: CASRSSGGGTDTQYF.

J is TRBJ2-7 and V is TRBV3-1 (or the pseudogene TRBV3-2); a possible D gene is TRBD1 (6 bases). Germline loops: CDR1 LGHDT, CDR2 YNNKEL (reference sequence). The CDR3 loop spans 13 amino acids. The germline V and J ends were trimmed by 4 bases and 2 bases, with 9 bases remaining between them. CDR3 region: CASSRTAAYEQYF. The CDR3 DNA follows: TGTGCCAGCAGCCGGACAGCTGCCTACGAGCAGTACTTC.

J is TRBJ1-2 and V is TRBV6-2 or TRBV6-3; D remains unclear. The V end was cut by 6 bases, the J end by 3 bases, with 11 bases between. The germline V gene has CDR1 MNHEY and CDR2 SVGEGT. The CDR3 length is 13 residues. The CDR3, as DNA: TGTGCCAGCAGCCAAGGAACTTACTATGGCTACACCTTC. It translates to CASSQGTYYGYTF.

The chain has TRBV7-9 and TRBJ2-7; 9 bases line up with TRBD1. V was clipped by 4 bases and J by 2 bases; unmatched bases: 6. The CDR3 totals 15 residues. The V gene's germline CDR1 is SEHNR and CDR2 FQNEAQ (reference sequence). The CDR3 DNA sequence: TGTGCCAGCAGCTCACCCGACAGGGGGGCCTACGAGCAGTACTTC. It yields the protein CASSSPDRGAYEQYF.

The rearrangement links TRBV30 to TRBJ2-2; D might be TRBD1 (6 bases). The germline CDR1 and CDR2 sequences are GTSNPN and SVGIG (reference sequence). Trimming took off 5 bases at V and 3 bases at J, with 10 bases between the two ends. This CDR3 is 13 amino acids long. The CDR3 region has the DNA TGTGCCTGGTCGGACAGAGACACCGGGGAGCTGTTTTTT. Translation gives CAWSDRDTGELFF.

The chain combines TRBV28 with TRBJ2-1; D may match TRBD1 or TRBD2 (6 bases each). CDR1 and CDR2 (germline): MDHEN, SYDVKM. The CDR3 is 15 amino acids. V lost 2 bases to trimming and J lost 4 bases, with 12 bases between them. CDR3: CASSLRGRRYNEQFF. CDR3 DNA: TGTGCCAGCAGTTTACGGGGGCGCAGGTACAATGAGCAGTTCTTC.

The chain is built from TRBV7-9 and TRBJ1-2; tentative D call: TRBD1 (5 bases). The V gene's germline CDR1 is SEHNR and CDR2 FQNEAQ (reference sequence). The CDR3 runs 14 residues. Trimming took off 2 bases at V and 6 bases at J, with 13 bases between the two ends. CDR3 DNA: TGTGCCAGCAGCTTACACATAACAGGCGATGGCTACACCTTC. This gives the protein CASSLHITGDGYTF.

The V and J genes are TRBV10-3 and TRBJ2-7, with TRBD2 as a possible D gene (7 bases). The V and J ends lost 2 bases and 5 bases respectively, with 13 bases between them. The length of the CDR3 is 14 residues. Germline loops: CDR1 ENHRY, CDR2 SYGVKD. CDR3 region: CAISEVGGVDEQYF. CDR3 in DNA: TGTGCCATCAGTGAGGTAGGGGGGGTTGACGAGCAGTACTTC.

The chain joins TRBV28 to TRBJ1-2; TRBD1 is a possible D gene (5 bases). The CDR3 consists of 12 residues. The ends were cut back, 4 bases at V and 5 bases at J, with 8 bases in the middle. Looked up from germline, CDR1 is MDHEN and CDR2 is SYDVKM. The CDR3 region has the DNA TGTGCCAGCAGTTCCCGACAGTATGGCTACACCTTC. Translation: CASSSRQYGYTF.

J is TRBJ2-1 and V is TRBV18; a possible D gene is TRBD2 (6 bases). The CDR3 sequence is 13 residues long. Germline V lookup: CDR1 KGHSH, CDR2 LQKENI. Trimming removed 2 bases at V and 12 bases at J, with 14 bases between. The CDR3 sequence is CASSPERLGGQFF. For the CDR3, the DNA is TGTGCCAGCTCACCAGAGAGGCTGGGGGGGCAGTTCTTC.

The rearrangement uses TRBV3-1 (or the pseudogene TRBV3-2) and TRBJ1-5, with 8 bases that match TRBD1. This CDR3 is built from 15 residues. CDR1 is LGHDT and CDR2 is YNNKEL in the germline V gene (reference sequence). V shed 0 bases, J shed 4 bases, and the junction held 2 bases outside the gene matches. In DNA, the CDR3 is TGTGCCAGCAGCCAAGATGGACAGGGAAATCAGCCCCAGCATTTT. Its translation: CASSQDGQGNQPQHF.

The table lists this clone with a count of one. The rearrangement joins TRBV5-4 to TRBJ2-7; 7 nucleotides match TRBD2. The germline gives CDR1 SGHNT, CDR2 YYREEE (reference sequence). This CDR3 is built from 15 residues. Unmatched junction bases numbered 3, after V lost 0 bases and J lost 0 bases. The CDR3 protein is CASSLGLAASYEQYF. CDR3 nucleotides: TGTGCCAGCAGCTTGGGGCTAGCGGCCTCCTACGAGCAGTACTTC.

The chain uses TRBV18 and TRBJ2-1, with TRBD1 as a possible D gene (6 bases). Germline assignment: CDR1 KGHSH and CDR2 LQKENI. The CDR3 covers 14 residues. V was pared by 0 bases and J by 9 bases, with 12 bases between. Written as DNA, the CDR3 is TGTGCCAGCTCACCACCCATCCAGGGGAGTGAGCAGTTCTTC. This sequence encodes CASSPPIQGSEQFF.

The CDR3 protein is CASSQADRRNQPQHF. CDR3 coding DNA: TGTGCCAGCAGCCAAGCCGACAGGCGCAATCAGCCCCAGCATTTT. This sequence joins TRBV3-1 (or the pseudogene TRBV3-2) and TRBJ1-5, with D tentatively TRBD1 (6 bases). Germline V gives CDR1 LGHDT, CDR2 YNNKEL (reference sequence). The CDR3 has 15 amino acids. The V and J ends lost 1 base and 2 bases respectively, with 9 bases between them.

CDR3 nucleotide sequence: TGCGCCAGCAGCCAAGATGCGGGAGGGGTCCGGGATACGCAGTATTTT. It specifies CASSQDAGGVRDTQYF. The V call is TRBV4-1, the J call TRBJ2-3; 9 nucleotides agree with TRBD2. This CDR3 comprises 16 residues. CDR1 is MGHRA and CDR2 is YSYEKL in the germline V gene. V shed 0 bases and J 6 bases; nucleotides not matched to a gene: 7.

V is TRBV6-1 and J is TRBJ2-1; possibly TRBD1 for D (5 bases). The CDR3 consists of 16 residues. Trimming pared 1 base from V and 2 bases from J, leaving 12 bases between. Per the germline V gene, CDR1 is MNHNS and CDR2 is SASEGT. Here the CDR3 reads CASSEGQRTPYNEQFF. In DNA form, the CDR3 reads TGTGCCAGCAGTGAAGGACAGCGTACCCCCTACAATGAGCAGTTCTTC.

The rearrangement joins TRBV4-1 to TRBJ1-2; possible D gene TRBD1, 6 bases. V was clipped by 3 bases and J by 0 bases, with 17 bases between them. This CDR3 spans 17 amino acids. Looked up from germline, CDR1 is MGHRA and CDR2 is YSYEKL. CDR3 sequence reads: CASSQAVPTGSNYGYTF. CDR3 nucleotide sequence: TGCGCCAGCAGCCAGGCCGTCCCGACAGGTTCTAACTATGGCTACACCTTC.

CDR3 DNA sequence: TGTGCCAGCAGCCAAGCTCCCGGAATTTCAGAGACCCAGTACTTC. Amino acid sequence: CASSQAPGISETQYF. The chain uses TRBV3-1 (or the pseudogene TRBV3-2) and TRBJ2-5; D is unclear. V was shortened by 1 base and J by 4 bases, with 13 bases between the two germline ends. The CDR3 extends over 15 amino acids. CDR1 and CDR2 from the germline V gene are LGHDT and YNNKEL (reference sequence).

This chain links TRBV28 with TRBJ2-1; 8 bases are shared with TRBD1. After removal of 5 bases from V and 6 bases from J, the junction contained 15 bases not matched to a gene. The CDR3 is 17 amino acids. Germline V gene sequence: CDR1 MDHEN, CDR2 SYDVKM. As DNA, the CDR3 is TGTGCCAGCAGTCCAGCAACGACAGGGGCTTTGGGCAATGAGCAGTTCTTC. Translation gives CASSPATTGALGNEQFF.

This chain links TRBV6-6 with TRBJ1-2; TRBD1 might be the D (5 bases). There are 15 residues in the CDR3. Trimming removed 2 bases at V and 2 bases at J, with 12 bases between. Looked up from germline, CDR1 is MNHNY and CDR2 is SVGAGI (reference sequence). The CDR3 reads CASSYRAGRNYGYTF. The CDR3 DNA is TGTGCCAGCAGTTACAGGGCAGGGAGGAACTATGGCTACACCTTC.

This clone has just one count. The chain employs TRBV19 and TRBJ1-2, with D possibly matching TRBD1 (5 bases). The CDR3 contains 15 residues. The V end lost 3 bases, the J end lost 7 bases, and 18 bases lay between the germline ends. CDR1 and CDR2 (germline): LNHDA, SQIVND (reference sequence). CDR3 DNA sequence: TGTGCCAGTAGTATGGGGTTGCGGGGCGTTTCTGGCTACACCTTC. Its translation: CASSMGLRGVSGYTF.